Presented here are 23 T cell receptor beta chains from one specimen sequenced in a study of lymphopenia after photon versus proton radiotherapy. Sequencing used immunoSEQ multiplex PCR; TCRdb keeps in-frame clones, though not all of them. The sample comprises more than 45,000 clones, 70% to 85% of which are singletons, and about 2% rests with the top ten. The specimen was peripheral blood, collected from a patient treated with proton-based radiotherapy. These receptors were taken from a man aged 55 to 69 with pancreatic cancer.

The rearrangement joins TRBV19 to TRBJ2-2; either TRBD1 or TRBD2 may supply D (5 bases each). The CDR3 runs to 14 residues. Germline CDR1 reads LNHDA; CDR2 reads SQIVND (reference sequence). V lost 8 bases, J lost 6 bases, and 16 bases lay in between. The CDR3 is CASVRGRGAGELFF. The CDR3 DNA sequence: TGTGCCAGTGTAAGAGGGAGAGGGGCCGGGGAGCTGTTTTTT.

V and J are TRBV2 and TRBJ2-2; 8 bases fit TRBD2. CDR1 is SNHLY and CDR2 is FYNNEI in the germline V gene. The CDR3 contains 16 residues. V was clipped by 3 bases and J by 1 base; unmatched bases: 4. The CDR3 bases are TGTGCCAGCAGTGACCCCGGGAGGGGGAACACCGGGGAGCTGTTTTTT. It yields the protein CASSDPGRGNTGELFF.

This chain connects TRBV28 to TRBJ1-2; D ambiguous. Germline V gene sequence: CDR1 MDHEN, CDR2 SYDVKM. This CDR3 region has 15 residues. V was cut by 5 bases and J by 4 bases, with 17 bases left in between. CDR3 bases: TGTGCCAGCAGTCCAACTATGGGTTACTTCTATGGCTACACCTTC. Its translation: CASSPTMGYFYGYTF.

The chain is built from TRBV5-8 and TRBJ1-1; no firm D call. V was cut by 0 bases and J by 5 bases, with 8 bases left in between. CDR3 length: 13 residues. Germline V gene sequence: CDR1 SGHTS, CDR2 YDEGEE. The CDR3: CASSLVGRTEAFF. The CDR3 DNA sequence: TGTGCCAGCAGCTTGGTCGGGAGGACTGAAGCTTTCTTT.

The rearrangement links TRBV27 to TRBJ2-1; 7 nucleotides align to TRBD2. The germline gives CDR1 MNHEY, CDR2 SMNVEV (reference sequence). The CDR3 totals 13 residues. J lost 3 bases, V lost 6 bases, and 2 bases had no gene match. For the CDR3, the DNA is TGTGCCAGCAGCGGGGGGTTCTACAATGAGCAGTTCTTC. Residues: CASSGGFYNEQFF.

V usage is TRBV6-5 and J usage is TRBJ1-1; 7 bases are shared with TRBD1. This CDR3 has 12 residues. V was clipped by 2 bases and J by 10 bases; unmatched bases: 4. Germline V CDR1 and CDR2: MNHEY, SVGAGI. CDR3 in DNA: TGTGCCAGCAGTTACATAGACAGGGTAGCTTTCTTT. It is translated as CASSYIDRVAFF.

The V and J genes are TRBV6-5 and TRBJ1-4; maybe TRBD1 (5 bases). This CDR3 is 16 amino acids long. From germline, CDR1 is MNHEY and CDR2 SVGAGI. The germline V and J ends were trimmed by 2 bases and 2 bases, with 12 bases remaining between them. The CDR3 sequence: CASSYGTTTTNEKLFF. CDR3 nucleotide sequence: TGTGCCAGCAGTTACGGGACCACAACTACTAATGAAAAACTGTTTTTT.

This sequence joins TRBV27 and TRBJ2-7; tentatively, D is TRBD1 or TRBD2 (6 bases each). Germline CDR1 and CDR2: MNHEY and SMNVEV (reference sequence). The ends were cut back, 6 bases at V and 6 bases at J, with 18 bases in the middle. The CDR3 contains 14 residues. The CDR3 protein is CASSFDRTGAEQYF. Here the CDR3 DNA reads TGTGCCAGCAGCTTCGACAGGACGGGGGCCGAGCAGTACTTC.

V gene TRBV5-1 combines with J gene TRBJ1-4, with 8 bases matching TRBD1. V trimming: 4 bases; J trimming: 3 bases; junction bases outside the gene matches: 2. Germline values: CDR1 SGHRS, CDR2 YFSETQ. The CDR3 contains 14 residues. CDR3 loop: CASSRDRPNEKLFF. In DNA form, the CDR3 reads TGCGCCAGCAGCAGGGACAGGCCTAATGAAAAACTGTTTTTT.

This clone was observed a few times. The chain combines TRBV10-3 with TRBJ2-1; 11 bases align to TRBD2. CDR3 size: 15 residues. V dropped 0 bases and J dropped 8; count of bases not matched to a gene: 3. CDR1 ENHRY and CDR2 SYGVKD come from the germline V gene. CDR3 bases: TGTGCCATCAGTGAGTCTCTAGCGGGAGGCCATGAGCAGTTCTTC. It encodes CAISESLAGGHEQFF.

The chain uses TRBV4-1 and TRBJ2-3, with 9 nucleotides matching TRBD2. CDR3 length: 21 amino acids. CDR1 is MGHRA, CDR2 YSYEKL, per germline. With 0 bases clipped from V and 0 bases from J, the junction kept 16 bases outside the gene matches. CDR3 sequence (DNA): TGCGCCAGCAGCCAAGATCGTAGCGGGGGAGGCGTAGGCACTAGCACAGATACGCAGTATTTT. Its translation: CASSQDRSGGGVGTSTDTQYF.

The chain links TRBV9 to TRBJ2-3; D remains ambiguous. With 2 bases removed from V and 1 base from J, the gap between germline ends came to 11 bases. CDR1 is SGDLS and CDR2 is YYNGEE in the germline V gene. The CDR3 runs 15 residues. In DNA form, the CDR3 reads TGTGCCAGCAGCGTCCGCGGAGACGGCACAGATACGCAGTATTTT. This translates into CASSVRGDGTDTQYF.

The chain uses TRBV7-9 and TRBJ2-7; 9 bases agree with TRBD2. V gave up 7 bases and J gave up 5 bases; unmatched junction bases: 6. The length of the CDR3 is 13 residues. Germline CDR1 reads SEHNR; CDR2 reads FQNEAQ (reference sequence). CDR3 bases: TGTGCCAGCATGGTAGCGGGAGAACACGAGCAGTACTTC. Protein: CASMVAGEHEQYF.

The chain recombines TRBV5-4 with TRBJ2-5, with 7 positions matching TRBD1. The end of the DNA aligns better with TRBJ2-7, so the J call may be wrong. This CDR3 spans 13 amino acids. From germline, CDR1 is SGHNT and CDR2 YYREEE (reference sequence). The CDR3 coding sequence is TGTGCCAGCAGCAAGGGACAGAAATACGAGCAGTACTTC. Translation: CASSKGQKYEQYF.

This clone was picked up a small number of times. The gene calls are TRBV19 and TRBJ2-7, with a possible D match to TRBD2 (7 bases). V was shortened by 3 bases and J by 7 bases, with 16 bases between the two germline ends. CDR1 and CDR2 (germline): LNHDA, SQIVND (reference sequence). This CDR3 region has 14 residues. The CDR3 coding sequence is TGTGCCAGTAGTATGGGGGGGCCTACCGGGGAGCAGTACTTC. It codes for CASSMGGPTGEQYF.

The chain uses TRBV27 and TRBJ2-1; 12 nucleotides line up with TRBD2. Germline loops: CDR1 MNHEY, CDR2 SMNVEV (reference sequence). CDR3 length: 14 residues. Unmatched junction bases numbered 2, after V lost 6 bases and J lost 5 bases. The CDR3 sequence: CASSRLAGDNEQFF. DNA of the CDR3: TGTGCCAGCAGCAGACTAGCGGGAGACAATGAGCAGTTCTTC.

V is TRBV11-2 and J is TRBJ1-3; the D is unclear. V gave up 5 bases and J gave up 1 base, with 15 bases separating them. Per the germline V gene, CDR1 is SGHAT and CDR2 is FQNNGV. This CDR3 is built from 16 residues. CDR3 bases: TGTGCCAGCAGCGAATCTGTCGGACGGTCTGGAAACACCATATATTTT. It is translated as CASSESVGRSGNTIYF.

CDR3 residues: CASSYSRVPYNEQFF. The CDR3 region has the DNA TGTGCCAGCAGTTACTCCCGGGTCCCCTACAATGAGCAGTTCTTC. The chain joins TRBV6-5 to TRBJ2-1, with D uncertain. The CDR3 covers 15 residues. Trimming took off 0 bases at V and 2 bases at J, with 8 bases between the two ends. CDR1 and CDR2 from the germline V gene are MNHEY and SVGAGI.

The chain couples TRBV25-1 to TRBJ2-3, with 9 bases identical to TRBD1. The CDR3 is made up of 16 amino acids. Germline CDR1 and CDR2: MGHDK and SYGVNS. Germline trimming cut 0 bases from V and 3 bases from J; bases unmatched to any gene: 4. The CDR3 DNA follows: TGTGCCAGCAGTGAATATGAGACAGGGGGGACAGATACGCAGTATTTT. This gives the protein CASSEYETGGTDTQYF.

The rearrangement joins TRBV9 to TRBJ2-3; a possible D gene is TRBD1 (6 bases). The CDR3 spans 15 residues. V was trimmed by 6 bases and J by 5 bases, leaving 19 bases between them. Germline CDR1 is SGDLS and CDR2 is YYNGEE. Here the CDR3 reads CASTLGPGEVDTQYF. In nucleotides, the CDR3 is TGTGCCAGCACCCTAGGTCCAGGGGAAGTAGATACGCAGTATTTT.

The rearrangement joins TRBV15 to TRBJ1-2; D not resolved. The V and J ends lost 0 bases and 4 bases respectively, with 12 bases between them. The germline V gene encodes CDR1 LNHNV and CDR2 YYDKDF (reference sequence). This CDR3 comprises 15 residues. The CDR3 sequence is CATSRDKNTFYGYTF. CDR3 coding DNA: TGTGCCACCAGCAGAGATAAGAACACTTTCTATGGCTACACCTTC.

The chain combines TRBV2 with TRBJ2-2; TRBD2 aligns across 7 bases. The ends lost 6 bases at V and 3 bases at J; junction bases unmatched: 7. The length of the CDR3 is 15 residues. In germline, CDR1 is SNHLY, CDR2 FYNNEI. CDR3 sequence: CASSLGDYYTGELFF. The CDR3 DNA is TGTGCCAGCAGCCTTGGGGACTACTACACCGGGGAGCTGTTTTTT.

The chain combines TRBV28 with TRBJ1-4; D is ambiguous. This CDR3 has 14 amino acids. In germline, CDR1 is MDHEN, CDR2 SYDVKM. V lost 2 bases, J lost 7 bases, and 11 bases lay in between. The CDR3 loop is CASSLTGLGEKLFF. The CDR3, as DNA: TGTGCCAGCAGTTTAACCGGGCTGGGTGAAAAACTGTTTTTT.